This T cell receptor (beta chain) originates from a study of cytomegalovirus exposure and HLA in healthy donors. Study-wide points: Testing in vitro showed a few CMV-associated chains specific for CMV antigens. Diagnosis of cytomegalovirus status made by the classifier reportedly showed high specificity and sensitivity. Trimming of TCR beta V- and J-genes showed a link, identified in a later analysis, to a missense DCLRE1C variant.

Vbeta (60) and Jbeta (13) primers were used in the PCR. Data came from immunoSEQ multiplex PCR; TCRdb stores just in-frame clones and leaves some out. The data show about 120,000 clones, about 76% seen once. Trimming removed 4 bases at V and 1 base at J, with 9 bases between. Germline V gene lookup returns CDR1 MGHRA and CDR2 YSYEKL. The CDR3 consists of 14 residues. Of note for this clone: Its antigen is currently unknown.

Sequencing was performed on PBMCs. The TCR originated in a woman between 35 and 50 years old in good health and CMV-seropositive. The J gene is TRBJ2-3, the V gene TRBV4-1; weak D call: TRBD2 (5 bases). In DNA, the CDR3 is TGCGCCAGCAGCCCTCCCGGGGGCACAGATACGCAGTATTTT. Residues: CASSPPGGTDTQYF.